This T cell receptor (beta chain) appears in the sequencing data of a study of blood T cell repertoires in COVID-19. Study background: COVID-19 samples from acute and convalescent phases originated in the United States, Italy and Spain. In each case, the material was cDNA or gDNA derived from T cells, B-cell-depleted T cells, or PBMCs.

The authors' processing: Estimation of nucleated cell counts was performed using reference gene primer amplification. Assay: immunoSEQ multiplex PCR; the TCRdb copy retains only in-frame clones and omits some. V and J calls and clone size are given by that table; D and trimming were obtained from the DNA. The sample lists about 490,000 clones; 80% to 90% were seen once. The germline gives CDR1 MDHEN, CDR2 SYDVKM. V lost 11 bases and J lost 1, with 17 bases in between. The length of the CDR3 is 14 residues. This clone occurred a few times. The clonotype comes from a human donor in a cohort sampled during active COVID-19. The chain has TRBV28 and TRBJ1-1; a weak D match, TRBD1 (5 bases). The sequencing sample was made of peripheral blood. Here the CDR3 reads CAGRRGDRNTEAFF. CDR3 sequence (DNA): TGTGCCGGCCGGAGAGGCGACAGGAACACTGAAGCTTTCTTT.